The rows below give T cell receptor beta chains drawn from one sample of a study of T cells in localized non-small cell lung cancer. Libraries were prepared by immunoSEQ multiplex PCR; TCRdb keeps only in-frame clonotypes and omits some of them. The data show about 31,000 clones, roughly 87% seen once. Specimen: peripheral blood mononuclear cells, collected before any cancer treatment. The receptor set was obtained from a woman aged 40-75 years with stage III lung adenocarcinoma. The CDR3 runs from the conserved cysteine through the conserved F or W. A D gene is named only where the DNA matches it firmly. Where a row states a size, it is once, few, many or the class of an expanded clone; other rows omit it.

j_gene: TRBJ2-7; d_gene: NA; v_gene: TRBV11-2; abundance: once; CDR3nt: TGTGCCAGCAGCTTAGAAGGGTTAGGGCAGGGGAACTACGAGCAGTACTTC; CDR3aa: CASSLEGLGQGNYEQYF
j_gene: TRBJ2-2; d_gene: TRBD2; v_gene: TRBV28; abundance: NA; CDR3nt: TGTGCCAGCAGTTTATGGTCTAGCGGGAGTTCCGCCGGGGAGCTGTTTTTT; CDR3aa: CASSLWSSGSSAGELFF
j_gene: TRBJ2-1; d_gene: NA; v_gene: TRBV21-1; abundance: few; CDR3nt: TGTGCCAGCAGCAATCGGCGGGCCTCAGCGGTGTCGTCCAATGAGCAGTTCTTC; CDR3aa: CASSNRRASAVSSNEQFF
j_gene: TRBJ2-4; d_gene: TRBD1; v_gene: TRBV15; abundance: NA; CDR3nt: TGTGCCACCAGCAGGGGGAGAGGGGGCGACGCCAAAAACATTCAGTACTTC; CDR3aa: CATSRGRGGDAKNIQYF
j_gene: TRBJ1-2; d_gene: NA; v_gene: TRBV28; abundance: NA; CDR3nt: TGTGCCAGCAGTTTAGGAGTAGGGATGGATGGCTACACCTTC; CDR3aa: CASSLGVGMDGYTF
j_gene: TRBJ2-3; d_gene: NA; v_gene: TRBV30; abundance: NA; CDR3nt: TGTGCCTGGAGTTTTACTGCAGATACGCAGTATTTT; CDR3aa: CAWSFTADTQYF
j_gene: TRBJ2-7; d_gene: TRBD1; v_gene: TRBV7-7; abundance: NA; CDR3nt: TGTGCCAGCGGCAGGACAGGTTTCTACGAGCAGTACTTC; CDR3aa: CASGRTGFYEQYF
j_gene: TRBJ1-4; d_gene: TRBD1; v_gene: TRBV5-5; abundance: NA; CDR3nt: TGTGCCAGCAGTCAGGGGGCGAACAATGAAAAACTGTTTTTT; CDR3aa: CASSQGANNEKLFF
j_gene: TRBJ1-3; d_gene: NA; v_gene: TRBV6-1; abundance: NA; CDR3nt: TGTGCCAGCAACGACGGGGGAGGGCCTGGAAACACCATATATTTT; CDR3aa: CASNDGGGPGNTIYF
j_gene: TRBJ1-2; d_gene: NA; v_gene: TRBV29-1; abundance: NA; CDR3nt: TGCAGCGTTGTAGAGGGGGGAAACTATGGCTACACCTTC; CDR3aa: CSVVEGGNYGYTF
j_gene: TRBJ2-1; d_gene: TRBD2; v_gene: TRBV7-8; abundance: NA; CDR3nt: TGTGCCAGCAGCCCACTAGCGGGAGGACCCTTATACAATGAGCAGTTCTTC; CDR3aa: CASSPLAGGPLYNEQFF
j_gene: TRBJ1-2; d_gene: TRBD1; v_gene: TRBV18; abundance: NA; CDR3nt: TGTGCCAGCTCAGCGCCGACAGGGGTGGATGGCTACACCTTC; CDR3aa: CASSAPTGVDGYTF
j_gene: TRBJ2-1; d_gene: TRBD2; v_gene: TRBV9; abundance: NA; CDR3nt: TGTGCCAGCAGCGTAGGGCTAGCGGGAGTAAACGAGCAGTTCTTC; CDR3aa: CASSVGLAGVNEQFF
j_gene: TRBJ2-1; d_gene: NA; v_gene: TRBV30; abundance: once; CDR3nt: TGTGCCTGGAGTCCGAGGGGGGGACACTACAATGAGCAGTTCTTC; CDR3aa: CAWSPRGGHYNEQFF
j_gene: TRBJ2-1; d_gene: NA; v_gene: TRBV2; abundance: NA; CDR3nt: TGTGCCAGCAGGTCCCAGGGTGGCGGTGAGCAGTTCTTC; CDR3aa: CASRSQGGGEQFF
j_gene: TRBJ2-7; d_gene: NA; v_gene: TRBV7-8; abundance: NA; CDR3nt: TGTGCCAGCAGCTTAGATATCGCTGCGGGCGAGCAGTACTTC; CDR3aa: CASSLDIAAGEQYF
j_gene: TRBJ1-4; d_gene: TRBD1; v_gene: TRBV9; abundance: NA; CDR3nt: TGTGCCAGCAGCATACAGGGGGCGGAAGAAAAACTGTTTTTT; CDR3aa: CASSIQGAEEKLFF
j_gene: TRBJ2-7; d_gene: TRBD1; v_gene: TRBV5-6; abundance: NA; CDR3nt: TGTGCCAGCAGCTCACCGGGACAGGGAGACGAGCAGTACTTC; CDR3aa: CASSSPGQGDEQYF
j_gene: TRBJ1-1; d_gene: NA; v_gene: TRBV4-2; abundance: few; CDR3nt: TGTGCCAGCAGCCAAGGCGTGAACACTGAAGCTTTCTTT; CDR3aa: CASSQGVNTEAFF
j_gene: TRBJ1-1; d_gene: NA; v_gene: TRBV7-9; abundance: few; CDR3nt: TGTGCCAGCAGCTTCACAGAGAACACTGAAGCTTTCTTT; CDR3aa: CASSFTENTEAFF
j_gene: TRBJ1-1; d_gene: TRBD1; v_gene: TRBV25-1; abundance: NA; CDR3nt: TGTGCCAGCAGCCCGGGACAGGGTTGGAGGAAAACGGGGCCTGAAGCTTTCTTT; CDR3aa: CASSPGQGWRKTGPEAFF
j_gene: TRBJ2-2; d_gene: TRBD2; v_gene: TRBV11-3; abundance: NA; CDR3nt: TGTGCCAGCAGCCGGACTAGCGCCTACACCGGGGAGCTGTTTTTT; CDR3aa: CASSRTSAYTGELFF
j_gene: TRBJ2-5; d_gene: NA; v_gene: TRBV14; abundance: NA; CDR3nt: TGTGCCAGCAGCCAAGATTGGTGGGGAGAGACCCAGTACTTC; CDR3aa: CASSQDWWGETQYF
j_gene: TRBJ2-7; d_gene: NA; v_gene: TRBV12-5; abundance: NA; CDR3nt: TGTGCTAGTGGTATCGACAGCTCCTACGAGCAGTACTTC; CDR3aa: CASGIDSSYEQYF
j_gene: TRBJ2-5; d_gene: NA; v_gene: TRBV2; abundance: NA; CDR3nt: TGTGCCAGCAGTGAAAACAGGGGGAGGGGAGAGACCCAGTACTTC; CDR3aa: CASSENRGRGETQYF
j_gene: TRBJ1-1; d_gene: NA; v_gene: TRBV5-4; abundance: NA; CDR3nt: TGTGCCAGCAGCACCTACGAGGGGACCACTGAAGCTTTCTTT; CDR3aa: CASSTYEGTTEAFF
j_gene: TRBJ2-7; d_gene: NA; v_gene: TRBV30; abundance: NA; CDR3nt: TGTGCCTGGAAAGACAGCCCCTCCTACGAGCAGTACTTC; CDR3aa: CAWKDSPSYEQYF
j_gene: TRBJ2-7; d_gene: NA; v_gene: TRBV6-5; abundance: NA; CDR3nt: TGTGCCAGCAGCCTACGGGGGCCCTCCTACGAGCAGTACTTC; CDR3aa: CASSLRGPSYEQYF
j_gene: TRBJ1-2; d_gene: TRBD1; v_gene: TRBV19; abundance: NA; CDR3nt: TGTGCCAGTAGTACCGGACAGGGGGGCGTCGATCATGGCTACACCTTC; CDR3aa: CASSTGQGGVDHGYTF
j_gene: TRBJ1-1; d_gene: NA; v_gene: TRBV5-4; abundance: NA; CDR3nt: TGTGCCAGCAGCCCCACTTCGGTCACTGAAGCTTTCTTT; CDR3aa: CASSPTSVTEAFF
j_gene: TRBJ2-7; d_gene: NA; v_gene: TRBV10-3; abundance: NA; CDR3nt: TGTGCCATCAGTGAGGATTCCCGGACCTCCTACGAGCAGTACTTC; CDR3aa: CAISEDSRTSYEQYF
j_gene: TRBJ1-4; d_gene: NA; v_gene: TRBV27; abundance: NA; CDR3nt: TGTGCCAGCAGTTCTTACAGGAACCCGACAACTAATGAAAAACTGTTTTTT; CDR3aa: CASSSYRNPTTNEKLFF
j_gene: TRBJ1-1; d_gene: NA; v_gene: TRBV7-9; abundance: NA; CDR3nt: TGTGCCAGCAGCACACATGCGGCGGGCTCTGAAGCTTTCTTT; CDR3aa: CASSTHAAGSEAFF
j_gene: TRBJ1-2; d_gene: NA; v_gene: TRBV6-1; abundance: NA; CDR3nt: TGTGCCAGCAGTGCCATGGGAAGCTATGGCTACACCTTC; CDR3aa: CASSAMGSYGYTF
j_gene: TRBJ1-2; d_gene: NA; v_gene: TRBV23-1; abundance: NA; CDR3nt: TGCGCCAGCACCCAGACGGCGAACTATGGCTACACCTTC; CDR3aa: CASTQTANYGYTF
j_gene: TRBJ2-3; d_gene: TRBD1; v_gene: TRBV19; abundance: NA; CDR3nt: TGTGCCAGTAGTCTCGGACAGGGAAAGACAGATACGCAGTATTTT; CDR3aa: CASSLGQGKTDTQYF
j_gene: TRBJ1-5; d_gene: NA; v_gene: TRBV4-1; abundance: NA; CDR3nt: TGCGCCAGCAGCCATAGACAGGCGGTTGGCAATCAGCCCCAGCATTTT; CDR3aa: CASSHRQAVGNQPQHF
j_gene: TRBJ1-1; d_gene: NA; v_gene: TRBV7-2; abundance: once; CDR3nt: TGTGCCAGCAGCCGTCAGAAGAACACTGAAGCTTTCTTT; CDR3aa: CASSRQKNTEAFF
j_gene: TRBJ1-3; d_gene: NA; v_gene: TRBV11-2; abundance: NA; CDR3nt: TGTGCCAGCAGCTCTCCCGGTGTAAACACCATATATTTT; CDR3aa: CASSSPGVNTIYF
j_gene: TRBJ2-3; d_gene: NA; v_gene: TRBV20-1; abundance: NA; CDR3nt: TGCAGTGCTAGGACAGCAGATACGCAGTATTTT; CDR3aa: CSARTADTQYF
j_gene: TRBJ1-1; d_gene: NA; v_gene: TRBV19; abundance: once; CDR3nt: TGTGCCAGTAGTCCTTTCCAGGGGTTGGGGAACACTGAAGCTTTCTTT; CDR3aa: CASSPFQGLGNTEAFF
j_gene: TRBJ1-1; d_gene: TRBD1; v_gene: TRBV6-5; abundance: NA; CDR3nt: TGTGCCAGCAGTTACTCGGCAGGGGGCATGAACACTGAAGCTTTCTTT; CDR3aa: CASSYSAGGMNTEAFF
j_gene: TRBJ1-1; d_gene: NA; v_gene: TRBV20-1; abundance: NA; CDR3nt: TGCAGTGCGGAAAGACAGTCGGAAGCTTTCTTT; CDR3aa: CSAERQSEAFF
j_gene: TRBJ2-2; d_gene: NA; v_gene: TRBV7-2; abundance: NA; CDR3nt: TGTGCCAGCAGCTTAAATGGACCTGGCACCGGGGAGCTGTTTTTT; CDR3aa: CASSLNGPGTGELFF
j_gene: TRBJ2-1; d_gene: NA; v_gene: TRBV7-6; abundance: NA; CDR3nt: TGTGCCAGCAGCTCCGGACTAACATCATCGCAGTTCTTC; CDR3aa: CASSSGLTSSQFF
j_gene: TRBJ2-7; d_gene: NA; v_gene: TRBV18; abundance: once; CDR3nt: TGTGCCAGCTCGCCGGGTCCTCAAGGGGAGCAGTACTTC; CDR3aa: CASSPGPQGEQYF
j_gene: TRBJ2-7; d_gene: TRBD1; v_gene: TRBV19; abundance: NA; CDR3nt: TGTGCCAGTAGTGGCCTGGACAGGGACTACGAGCAGTACTTC; CDR3aa: CASSGLDRDYEQYF
j_gene: TRBJ1-2; d_gene: NA; v_gene: TRBV29-1; abundance: NA; CDR3nt: TGCAGCGTTGTGGGGGTGGGCTATGGCTACACCTTC; CDR3aa: CSVVGVGYGYTF
j_gene: TRBJ1-5; d_gene: NA; v_gene: TRBV5-3; abundance: NA; CDR3nt: TGTGCCTCCACCGCTCGCAATCAGCCCCAGCATTTT; CDR3aa: CASTARNQPQHF
j_gene: TRBJ1-3; d_gene: NA; v_gene: TRBV7-2; abundance: NA; CDR3nt: TGTGCCAGCAGTCCGGTATCTGGAAACACCATATATTTT; CDR3aa: CASSPVSGNTIYF
j_gene: TRBJ2-3; d_gene: TRBD2; v_gene: TRBV7-2; abundance: NA; CDR3nt: TGTGCCAGCAGCTTACAAGCGGGGGCGCCCACAGATACGCAGTATTTT; CDR3aa: CASSLQAGAPTDTQYF
j_gene: TRBJ2-2; d_gene: NA; v_gene: TRBV7-3; abundance: NA; CDR3nt: TGTGCCAGCAGCTTATCCCTGGTGGACACCGGGGAGCTGTTTTTT; CDR3aa: CASSLSLVDTGELFF
j_gene: TRBJ2-3; d_gene: NA; v_gene: TRBV28; abundance: NA; CDR3nt: TGTGCCAGCAGCCCCTCGACGGGAGCGAATACGCAGTATTTT; CDR3aa: CASSPSTGANTQYF
j_gene: TRBJ2-7; d_gene: TRBD2; v_gene: TRBV6-6; abundance: NA; CDR3nt: TGTGCCAGCAGCTACGGCGGGGGAAGCTACGAGCAGTACTTC; CDR3aa: CASSYGGGSYEQYF
j_gene: TRBJ1-1; d_gene: NA; v_gene: TRBV5-1; abundance: NA; CDR3nt: TGCGCCAGCAGCTTGCGAGGGACTGAAGCTTTCTTT; CDR3aa: CASSLRGTEAFF
j_gene: TRBJ2-1; d_gene: TRBD1; v_gene: TRBV12-5; abundance: once; CDR3nt: TGTGCTAGTGGTCCGGACAGGGGTGGGTACAATGAGCAGTTCTTC; CDR3aa: CASGPDRGGYNEQFF
j_gene: TRBJ2-1; d_gene: NA; v_gene: TRBV5-6; abundance: NA; CDR3nt: TGTGCCAGCAGCCTCCTTCCCAATGAGCAGTTCTTC; CDR3aa: CASSLLPNEQFF